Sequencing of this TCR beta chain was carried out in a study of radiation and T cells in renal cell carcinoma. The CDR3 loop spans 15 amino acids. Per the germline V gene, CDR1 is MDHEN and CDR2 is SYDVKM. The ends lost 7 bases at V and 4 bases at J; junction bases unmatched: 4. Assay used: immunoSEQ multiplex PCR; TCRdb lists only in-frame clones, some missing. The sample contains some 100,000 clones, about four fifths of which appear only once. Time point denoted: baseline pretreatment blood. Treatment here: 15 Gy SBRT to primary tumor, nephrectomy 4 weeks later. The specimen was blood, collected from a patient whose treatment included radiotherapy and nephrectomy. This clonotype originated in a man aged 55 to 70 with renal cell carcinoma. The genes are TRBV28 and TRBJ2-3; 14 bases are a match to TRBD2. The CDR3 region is CASKWTSGRSDTQYF. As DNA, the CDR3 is TGTGCCAGCAAGTGGACTAGCGGGAGGTCAGATACGCAGTATTTT.